A few counts support the clone carrying this T cell receptor (beta chain). The target antigen is unknown. This sample stems from a study of blood T cells in healthy people across ages. Combining a sample-barcoded 5' primer with a J-beta primer mix, a second PCR ran for roughly 7 to 12 cycles. TCRdb independently ran MiXCR on the 5' RACE reads; one entry per CDR3 protein. The sample lists about 1.8 million distinct CDR3 sequences, 49% occurring once. V gave up 8 bases and J gave up 0 bases; unmatched junction bases: 8. Per the germline V gene, CDR1 is SQVTM and CDR2 is ANQGSEA. This CDR3 spans 14 amino acids. Points from the study as a whole: Unsorted PBMCs blocked a conclusive comparison of naive and antigen-experienced cells.

Samples each yielded at least 5 micrograms of total RNA. The sample consisted of blood. The V call is TRBV29-1, the J call TRBJ2-7; TRBD1 agrees at 9 bases. The TCR was taken from a middle-aged woman in good health. The CDR3 loop is CSTVTGGISYEQYF. CDR3 DNA: TGCAGCACTGTGACAGGGGGTATCTCCTACGAGCAGTACTTC.